The 24 T cell receptor beta chains below all came from one sample that was sequenced in a study of shared clonotypes between healthy human individuals. The protocol was immunoSEQ multiplex PCR, while the TCRdb copy is restricted to in-frame clones and leaves out a portion. The sample lists 2 million to 2.5 million clones; about 94% were seen once. Input material: naive CD4+ T cells sorted from blood. The subset was: CD45RA+ positively selected. These receptors all stem from a man between 18 and 29 years old in good health.

This clone was counted between two and nine times. The J gene is TRBJ1-5, the V gene TRBV11-1; D gene uncertain. The CDR3 contains 13 residues. V dropped 4 bases and J dropped 5 bases, with 9 bases sitting between them. Per the germline V gene, CDR1 is SGHAT and CDR2 is FQDESV (reference sequence). CDR3 bases: TGTGCCAGCAGCTCGGCCATCGATCAGCCCCAGCATTTT. It yields the protein CASSSAIDQPQHF.

J is TRBJ1-6 and V is TRBV18; TRBD1 is a possible D gene (5 bases). Trimming left V 1 base short and J 0 bases short, with 10 bases between. Germline values: CDR1 KGHSH, CDR2 LQKENI. The CDR3 has 17 amino acids. The CDR3 reads CASSPRPGSSYNSPLHF. The CDR3 nucleotides read TGTGCCAGCTCACCACGCCCAGGGAGCTCCTATAATTCACCCCTCCACTTT.

The rearrangement joins TRBV6-4 to TRBJ2-5; 8 nucleotides align to TRBD2. CDR1 is MRHNA and CDR2 is SNTAGT in the germline V gene. There are 14 residues in the CDR3. After removal of 4 bases from V and 4 bases from J, the junction contained 5 bases not matched to a gene. CDR3 loop: CASSARGGPETQYF. CDR3 coding DNA: TGTGCCAGCAGTGCCCGGGGGGGCCCAGAGACCCAGTACTTC.

The chain has TRBV6-6 and TRBJ1-5; D call uncertain. The V gene's germline CDR1 is MNHNY and CDR2 SVGAGI (reference sequence). Trimming pared 0 bases from V and 2 bases from J, leaving 11 bases between. The CDR3 extends over 16 amino acids. Here the CDR3 reads CASSYSGGTGNQPQHF. The CDR3 bases are TGTGCCAGCAGTTACTCCGGAGGCACTGGCAATCAGCCCCAGCATTTT.

Points on this clone: The same CDR3 also results from other DNA sequences found in this sample. This rearrangement joins TRBV28 to TRBJ1-1; D unresolved. V was cut by 3 bases and J by 1 base, with 6 bases left in between. Germline V gene sequence: CDR1 MDHEN, CDR2 SYDVKM. The CDR3 is 13 amino acids. The CDR3 loop reads CASSLTRNTEAFF. The DNA of the CDR3 is TGTGCCAGCAGTTTGACTCGGAACACTGAAGCTTTCTTT.

The chain couples TRBV5-1 to TRBJ2-7; 8 nucleotides match TRBD1. With 4 bases clipped from V and 2 bases from J, the junction kept 8 bases outside the gene matches. Germline loops: CDR1 SGHRS, CDR2 YFSETQ. The CDR3 extends over 15 amino acids. Here the CDR3 reads CASSATRGQAYEQYF. Written as DNA, the CDR3 is TGCGCCAGCAGCGCTACCCGGGGACAGGCCTACGAGCAGTACTTC.

The gene calls are TRBV28 and TRBJ2-5; D gene ambiguous. Trimming pared 6 bases from V and 7 bases from J, leaving 12 bases between. In germline, CDR1 is MDHEN, CDR2 SYDVKM. This CDR3 has 12 amino acids. The DNA for the CDR3 is TGTGCCAGCAGCAAATCCAAACGGACCCAGTACTTC. It is translated as CASSKSKRTQYF.

The CDR3 region is CASRGTGKREKLFF. For the CDR3, the DNA is TGTGCCAGCAGGGGAACAGGGAAGCGTGAAAAACTGTTTTTT. V is TRBV2 and J is TRBJ1-4; tentatively, D is TRBD1 (6 bases). V gave up 6 bases and J gave up 7 bases, with 15 bases separating them. Germline V gives CDR1 SNHLY, CDR2 FYNNEI. There are 14 residues in the CDR3.

V gene TRBV7-2 combines with J gene TRBJ1-1; D gene ambiguous. Trimming removed 4 bases at V and 5 bases at J, with 14 bases between. This CDR3 comprises 14 residues. The V gene's germline CDR1 is SGHTA and CDR2 FQGNSA. The CDR3 sequence is CASSSLLSNTEAFF. The CDR3 nucleotides read TGTGCCAGCAGCTCACTTCTTAGTAATACTGAAGCTTTCTTT.

The genes are TRBV10-3 and TRBJ1-1, with D unresolved. The CDR3 spans 17 residues. The V gene's germline CDR1 is ENHRY and CDR2 SYGVKD. V was clipped by 6 bases and J by 3 bases, with 23 bases between them. The CDR3: CAISDIGGHGSDTEAFF. CDR3 DNA sequence: TGTGCCATCAGCGATATTGGAGGGCATGGGAGCGACACTGAAGCTTTCTTT.

This clone appeared a few times. This chain links TRBV7-3 with TRBJ1-5; the D gene is possibly TRBD1 (6 bases). V was trimmed by 2 bases and J by 5 bases, leaving 19 bases between them. From germline, CDR1 is SGHTA and CDR2 FQGTGA. The CDR3 extends over 17 amino acids. Here the CDR3 DNA reads TGTGCCAGCAGCTTATTGGGAATAGGGGGAAGGGATCAGCCCCAGCATTTT. Amino acid sequence: CASSLLGIGGRDQPQHF.

The rearrangement links TRBV10-3 to TRBJ1-1; 7 positions match TRBD1. The V gene end was trimmed by 11 bases and the J gene end by 1 base; junction bases not matched to a gene: 10. The CDR3 is 14 residues long. Germline loops: CDR1 ENHRY, CDR2 SYGVKD. The CDR3 reads CASGGGQRNTEAFF. The CDR3 DNA reads TGTGCCTCAGGGGGGGGACAGAGGAACACTGAAGCTTTCTTT.

J is TRBJ2-3 and V is TRBV7-8; D remains unclear. V was clipped by 5 bases and J by 0 bases, with 15 bases between them. The CDR3 has 16 amino acids. Germline V lookup: CDR1 SGHVS, CDR2 FQNEAQ. CDR3 sequence: CASSPIALTSTDTQYF. The CDR3 DNA is TGTGCCAGCAGCCCTATAGCATTAACTAGCACAGATACGCAGTATTTT.

V gene TRBV30 combines with J gene TRBJ1-6, with 9 bases aligning to TRBD1. The V gene's germline CDR1 is GTSNPN and CDR2 SVGIG (reference sequence). The CDR3 is made up of 15 amino acids. Trimming removed 5 bases from V and 8 bases from J; junction bases left unmatched: 10. The CDR3 DNA sequence: TGTGCCTGGGGCCTCCCCGGACAGGGGTATTCACCCCTCCACTTT. Amino acid sequence: CAWGLPGQGYSPLHF.

V is TRBV13 and J is TRBJ1-6, with TRBD1 matching 8 bases. V lost 5 bases, J lost 9 bases, and 12 bases stayed unmatched. The CDR3 has 16 amino acids. CDR1 PRHDT and CDR2 FYEKMQ come from the germline V gene (reference sequence). CDR3 sequence reads: CASSPRTGRGGSPLHF. CDR3 nucleotides: TGTGCCAGCAGCCCGCGGACAGGGCGGGGTGGTTCACCCCTCCACTTT.

Worth noting for this clone: The same CDR3 arises from other DNA sequences in this sample as well. The J gene is TRBJ2-3, the V gene TRBV7-2; TRBD2 aligns across 12 bases. The CDR3 spans 15 residues. The V gene end was trimmed by 4 bases and the J gene end by 2 bases; junction bases not matched to a gene: 1. Germline V lookup: CDR1 SGHTA, CDR2 FQGNSA. The CDR3 reads CASSSSGRATDTQYF. Written as DNA, the CDR3 is TGTGCCAGCAGCTCTAGCGGGAGGGCCACAGATACGCAGTATTTT.

The CDR3 loop is CASSLQQATLNTGELFF. The DNA of the CDR3 is TGTGCCAGCTCACTTCAACAGGCGACACTGAACACCGGGGAGCTGTTTTTT. V usage is TRBV18 and J usage is TRBJ2-2, with D tentatively TRBD1 (5 bases). V dropped 4 bases and J dropped 1 base, with 16 bases sitting between them. The CDR3 has 17 amino acids. CDR1 is KGHSH and CDR2 is LQKENI in the germline V gene.

The chain links TRBV5-1 to TRBJ1-1; D uncertain. Germline values: CDR1 SGHRS, CDR2 YFSETQ. This CDR3 comprises 15 residues. Trimming took off 6 bases at V and 0 bases at J, with 15 bases between the two ends. Here the CDR3 reads CASNIQSDLNTEAFF. The CDR3, as DNA: TGCGCCAGCAACATCCAGTCGGACTTGAACACTGAAGCTTTCTTT.

The J gene is TRBJ1-1, the V gene TRBV10-3; maybe TRBD1 (6 bases). This CDR3 comprises 16 residues. CDR1 and CDR2 (germline): ENHRY, SYGVKD. The germline V and J ends were trimmed by 4 bases and 2 bases, with 17 bases remaining between them. CDR3 DNA sequence: TGTGCCATCAGTGTGGCGGGGGCAGGGATTAACACTGAAGCTTTCTTT. Translating gives CAISVAGAGINTEAFF.

V and J are TRBV5-4 and TRBJ1-1; 7 positions match TRBD1. CDR1 is SGHNT, CDR2 YYREEE, per germline (reference sequence). The V gene end was trimmed by 4 bases and the J gene end by 4 bases; junction bases not matched to a gene: 10. This CDR3 spans 15 amino acids. The CDR3 coding sequence is TGTGCCAGCAGCGACACAGGGGCGGGGACCACTGAAGCTTTCTTT. Translating it yields CASSDTGAGTTEAFF.

V gene TRBV5-5 combines with J gene TRBJ2-7; D unresolved. CDR1 and CDR2 (germline): SGHKS, YYEKEE (reference sequence). The CDR3 is made up of 13 amino acids. Trimming removed 0 bases at V and 2 bases at J, with 6 bases between. The chain's CDR3 is CASSLDGTYEQYF. The DNA of the CDR3 is TGTGCCAGCAGCTTGGACGGAACCTACGAGCAGTACTTC.

As to this clone: Other DNA sequences from this sample encode an identical CDR3 as well. V is TRBV19 and J is TRBJ2-7; 12 bases align to TRBD2. Germline V CDR1 and CDR2: LNHDA, SQIVND (reference sequence). The CDR3 loop spans 14 amino acids. J was trimmed by 4 bases and V by 3 bases; bases with no gene match: 1. This CDR3 is CASSMTSGSYEQYF. DNA of the CDR3: TGTGCCAGTAGTATGACTAGCGGGAGTTACGAGCAGTACTTC.

The V call is TRBV6-6, the J call TRBJ1-1; D not resolved. CDR1 MNHNY and CDR2 SVGAGI come from the germline V gene (reference sequence). Trimming took 4 bases from V and 4 from J, leaving 13 bases between them. The CDR3 consists of 14 residues. This chain's CDR3 is CASSFSPGSTEAFF. The CDR3 coding sequence is TGTGCCAGCAGTTTCTCCCCGGGGAGCACTGAAGCTTTCTTT.

This clone was observed a single time. This chain joins TRBV9 and TRBJ2-1; TRBD1 or TRBD2 may be the D gene (5 bases each). CDR1 is SGDLS, CDR2 YYNGEE, per germline. V dropped 3 bases and J dropped 5 bases, with 21 bases sitting between them. This CDR3 region has 17 residues. The CDR3 region is CASSAKGTTLGNNEQFF. Here the CDR3 DNA reads TGTGCCAGCAGCGCGAAAGGGACGACCTTAGGGAACAATGAGCAGTTCTTC.